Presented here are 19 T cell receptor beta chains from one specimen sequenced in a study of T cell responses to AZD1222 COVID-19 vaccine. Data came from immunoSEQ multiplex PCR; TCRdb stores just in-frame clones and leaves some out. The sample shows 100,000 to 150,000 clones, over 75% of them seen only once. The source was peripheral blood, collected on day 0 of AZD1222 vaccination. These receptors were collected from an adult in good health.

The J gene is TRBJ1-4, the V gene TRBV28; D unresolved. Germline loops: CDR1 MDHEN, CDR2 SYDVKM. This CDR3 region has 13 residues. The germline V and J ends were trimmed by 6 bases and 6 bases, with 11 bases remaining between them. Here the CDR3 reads CASRDPLYEKLFF. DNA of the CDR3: TGTGCCAGCAGGGACCCTCTTTATGAAAAACTGTTTTTT.

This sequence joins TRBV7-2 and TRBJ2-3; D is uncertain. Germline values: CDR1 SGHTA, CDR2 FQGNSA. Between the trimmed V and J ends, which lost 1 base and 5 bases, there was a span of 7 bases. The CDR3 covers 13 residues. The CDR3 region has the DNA TGTGCCAGCAGCTTAGAATACGGAGATACGCAGTATTTT. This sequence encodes CASSLEYGDTQYF.

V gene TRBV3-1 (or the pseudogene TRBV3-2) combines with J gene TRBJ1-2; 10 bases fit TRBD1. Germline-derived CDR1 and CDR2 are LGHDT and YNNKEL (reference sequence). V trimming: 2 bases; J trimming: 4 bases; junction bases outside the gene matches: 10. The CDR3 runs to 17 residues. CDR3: CASSQTQTGGAGYGYTF. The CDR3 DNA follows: TGTGCCAGCAGCCAAACACAGACAGGGGGCGCAGGCTATGGCTACACCTTC.

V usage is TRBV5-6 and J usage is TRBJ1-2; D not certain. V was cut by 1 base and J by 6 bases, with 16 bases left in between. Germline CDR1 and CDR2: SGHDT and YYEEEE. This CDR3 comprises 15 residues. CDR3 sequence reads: CASSLFRGPSDGYTF. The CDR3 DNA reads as TGTGCCAGCAGCTTGTTTCGGGGTCCGTCAGATGGCTACACCTTC. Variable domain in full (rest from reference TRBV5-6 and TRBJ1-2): DAGVTQSPTHLIKTRGQQVTLRCSPKSGHDTVSWYQQALGQGPQFIFQYYEEEERQRGNFPDRFSGHQFPNYSSELNVNALLLGDSALYLCASSLFRGPSDGYTFGSGTRLTVV.

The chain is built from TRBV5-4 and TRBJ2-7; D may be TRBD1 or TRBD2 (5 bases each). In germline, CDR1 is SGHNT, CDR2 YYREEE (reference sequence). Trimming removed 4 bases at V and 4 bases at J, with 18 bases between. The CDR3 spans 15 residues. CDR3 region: CASSPPSGGAYEQYF. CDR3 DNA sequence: TGTGCCAGCAGCCCTCCGAGTGGGGGAGCTTACGAGCAGTACTTC.

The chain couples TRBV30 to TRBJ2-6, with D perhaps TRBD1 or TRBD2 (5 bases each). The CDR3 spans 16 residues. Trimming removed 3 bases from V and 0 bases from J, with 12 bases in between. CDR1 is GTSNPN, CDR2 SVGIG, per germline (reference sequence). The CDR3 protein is CAWSPGRGSGANVLTF. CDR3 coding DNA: TGTGCCTGGAGCCCGGGACGGGGCTCTGGGGCCAACGTCCTGACTTTC.

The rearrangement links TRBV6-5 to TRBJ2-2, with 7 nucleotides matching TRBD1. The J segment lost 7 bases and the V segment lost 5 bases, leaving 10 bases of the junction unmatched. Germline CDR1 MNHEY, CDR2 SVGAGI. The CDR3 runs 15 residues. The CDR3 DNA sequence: TGTGCCAGCAGTCTATACAGGGGCGAGGACGGGGAGCTGTTTTTT. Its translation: CASSLYRGEDGELFF.

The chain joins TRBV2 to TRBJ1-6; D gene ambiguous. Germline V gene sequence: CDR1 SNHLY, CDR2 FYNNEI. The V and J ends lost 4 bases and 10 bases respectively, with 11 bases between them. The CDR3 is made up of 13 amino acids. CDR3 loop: CASSGSGGSPLHF. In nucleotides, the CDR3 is TGTGCCAGCAGTGGGTCGGGAGGCTCACCCCTCCACTTT.

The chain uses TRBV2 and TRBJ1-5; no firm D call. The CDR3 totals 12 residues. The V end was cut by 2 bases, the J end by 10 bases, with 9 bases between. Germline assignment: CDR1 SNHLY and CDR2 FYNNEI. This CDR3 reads CASSEMGAPQHF. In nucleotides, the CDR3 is TGTGCCAGCAGTGAAATGGGCGCTCCCCAGCATTTT. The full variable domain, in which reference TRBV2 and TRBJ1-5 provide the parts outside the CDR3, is EPEVTQTPSHQVTQMGQEVILRCVPISNHLYFYWYRQILGQKVEFLVSFYNNEISEKSEIFDDQFSVERPDGSNFTLKIRSTKLEDSAMYFCASSEMGAPQHFGDGTRLSIL.

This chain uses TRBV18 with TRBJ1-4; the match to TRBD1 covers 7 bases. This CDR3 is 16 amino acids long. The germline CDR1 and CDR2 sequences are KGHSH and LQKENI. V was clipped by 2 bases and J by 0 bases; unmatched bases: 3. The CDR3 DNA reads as TGTGCCAGCTCACCAATCCAGGGGGCAACTAATGAAAAACTGTTTTTT. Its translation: CASSPIQGATNEKLFF.

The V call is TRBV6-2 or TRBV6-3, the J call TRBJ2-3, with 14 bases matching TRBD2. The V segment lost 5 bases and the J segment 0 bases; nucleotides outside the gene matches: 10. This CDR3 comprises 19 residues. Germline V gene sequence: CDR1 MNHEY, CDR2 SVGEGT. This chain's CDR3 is CASSRTSGGPHGSTDTQYF. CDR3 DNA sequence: TGTGCCAGCAGTCGGACTAGCGGGGGGCCACATGGTAGCACAGATACGCAGTATTTT.

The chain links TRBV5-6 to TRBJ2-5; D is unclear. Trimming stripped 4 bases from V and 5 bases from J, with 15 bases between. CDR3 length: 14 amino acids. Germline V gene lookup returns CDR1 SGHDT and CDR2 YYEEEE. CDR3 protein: CASSPRLLRETQYF. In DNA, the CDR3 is TGTGCCAGCAGCCCCCGACTTCTACGGGAGACCCAGTACTTC.

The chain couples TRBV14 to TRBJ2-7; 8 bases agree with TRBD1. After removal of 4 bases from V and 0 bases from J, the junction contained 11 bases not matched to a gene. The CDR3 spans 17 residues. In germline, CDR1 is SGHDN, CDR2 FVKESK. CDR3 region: CASSLFPGGSSSYEQYF. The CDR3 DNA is TGTGCCAGCAGCCTATTCCCAGGGGGCTCGAGCTCCTACGAGCAGTACTTC.

CDR3 loop: CASSVAMTGGNTEAFF. The CDR3 nucleotides are TGTGCCAGCAGCGTAGCTATGACAGGGGGGAACACTGAAGCTTTCTTT. The chain recombines TRBV9 with TRBJ1-1, with 9 bases fitting TRBD1. CDR1 is SGDLS and CDR2 is YYNGEE in the germline V gene. The CDR3 has 16 residues. V shed 0 bases, J shed 1 base, and the junction held 4 bases outside the gene matches.

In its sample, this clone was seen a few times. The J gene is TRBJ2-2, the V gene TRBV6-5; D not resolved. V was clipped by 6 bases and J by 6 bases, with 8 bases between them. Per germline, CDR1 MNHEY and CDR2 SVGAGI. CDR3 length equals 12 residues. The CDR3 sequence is CASSHPPGELFF. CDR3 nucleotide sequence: TGTGCCAGCAGCCACCCTCCCGGGGAGCTGTTTTTT.

The CDR3 bases are TGCAGTGTCGACAGTCTCTATGGCTACACCTTC. This translates into CSVDSLYGYTF. This chain connects TRBV20-1 to TRBJ1-2; perhaps TRBD1 as D (5 bases). With 7 bases removed from V and 4 bases from J, the gap between germline ends came to 10 bases. CDR3 length: 11 amino acids. The germline V gene has CDR1 DFQATT and CDR2 SNEGSKA (reference sequence).

The CDR3 DNA reads as TGTGCCAGCAGCCTGGACGCTAGCACAGATACGCAGTATTTT. The encoded protein is CASSLDASTDTQYF. The rearrangement uses TRBV7-3 and TRBJ2-3; D is uncertain. The CDR3 covers 14 residues. Germline V gives CDR1 SGHTA, CDR2 FQGTGA. The V gene lost 5 bases and the J gene lost 0 bases, with 9 bases spanning the gap.

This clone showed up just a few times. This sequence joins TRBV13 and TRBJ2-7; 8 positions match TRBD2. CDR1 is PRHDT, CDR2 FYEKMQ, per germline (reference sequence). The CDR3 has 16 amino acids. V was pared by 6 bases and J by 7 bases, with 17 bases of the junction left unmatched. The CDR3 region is CASRFDPSGCTLEQYF. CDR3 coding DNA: TGTGCCAGCAGATTCGACCCTAGCGGGTGTACGCTGGAGCAGTACTTC. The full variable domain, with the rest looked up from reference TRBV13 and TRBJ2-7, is AAGVIQSPRHLIKEKRETATLKCYPIPRHDTVYWYQQGPGQDPQFLISFYEKMQSDKGSIPDRFSAQQFSDYHSELNMSSLELGDSALYFCASRFDPSGCTLEQYFGPGTRLTVT.

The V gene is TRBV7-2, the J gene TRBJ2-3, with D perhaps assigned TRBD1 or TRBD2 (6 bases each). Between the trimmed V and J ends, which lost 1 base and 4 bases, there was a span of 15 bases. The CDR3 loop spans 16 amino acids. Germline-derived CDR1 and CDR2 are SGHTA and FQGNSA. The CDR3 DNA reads TGTGCCAGCAGCTTAGTCACAGGGAAGCGGGCAGATACGCAGTATTTT. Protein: CASSLVTGKRADTQYF. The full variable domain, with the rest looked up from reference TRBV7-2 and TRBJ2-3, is GAGVSQSPSNKVTEKGKDVELRCDPISGHTALYWYRQSLGQGLEFLIYFQGNSAPDKSGLPSDRFSAERTGGSVSTLTIQRTQQEDSAVYLCASSLVTGKRADTQYFGPGTRLTVL.